The rows below give T cell receptor beta chains drawn from one sample of a study of T-cell reconstitution after alpha-beta-depleted transplantation in children. TCRdb re-called the PCR reads through MiXCR, storing one row per CDR3 protein. The data contain over 400,000 distinct CDR3 sequences, around 46% of them singletons. The sequenced sample was PBMCs, obtained before TCRalphabeta/CD19-depleted stem cell transplant. The origin of the receptors is a girl aged 2 to 9 with aplastic anemia, due to receive a stem cell transplant. Each CDR3 is given with its conserved first and last residue. A D gene is named only where the DNA matches it firmly. Clone size, where shown, is once, few, many, or a class for clones that have expanded.

j_call d_call clone_size v_call cdr3_nt cdr3_aa
TRBJ2-1 NA NA TRBV5-1 TGCGCCAGCAGCGGGGGTGGCTACAATGAGCAGTTCTTC CASSGGGYNEQFF
TRBJ2-2 NA few TRBV6-1 TGTGCCAGCAGCGGGACGGCCGCGAACACCGGGGAGCTGTTTTTT CASSGTAANTGELFF
TRBJ2-1 TRBD2 few TRBV19 TGTGCCAGTAGTATGGGAGCGGGGGGAGTGACTGAGCAGTTCTTC CASSMGAGGVTEQFF
TRBJ2-7 NA NA TRBV19 TGTGCCAGTAGGAGGGGCCCGGAATCCTACGAGCAGTACTTC CASRRGPESYEQYF
TRBJ1-2 NA many TRBV6-5 TGTGCCAGCAGTTACGAACGGCTTAACTATGGCTACACCTTC CASSYERLNYGYTF
TRBJ1-2 TRBD1 NA TRBV12-3/TRBV12-4 TGTGCCAGCAGTTTGGACAGGGGGCGAAGCGGCTACACCTTC CASSLDRGRSGYTF
TRBJ2-7 NA NA TRBV10-3 TGTGCCATCAGTACTACGGACAACTACGAGCAGTACTTC CAISTTDNYEQYF
TRBJ2-7 NA NA TRBV20-1 TGCAGTGCTAGGCCCGGCGGCGGAGGGCAGGGAGTTAAGAGAGCCCCCTTCGAGCAGTACTTC CSARPGGGGQGVKRAPFEQYF
TRBJ2-7 NA NA TRBV4-2 TGTGCCAGCAGCCAAGTAGTGGGGGAGAGGGGGTACGAGCAGTACTTC CASSQVVGERGYEQYF
TRBJ2-3 NA NA TRBV5-1 TGCGCCAGCAGCTTCCCCCTACTCGACACAGATACGCAGTATTTT CASSFPLLDTDTQYF
TRBJ1-1 NA few TRBV20-1 TGCAGCACCCTCTTGAACACTGAAGCTTTCTTT CSTLLNTEAFF
TRBJ2-7 TRBD2 NA TRBV6-5 TGTGCCAGCAGTTCGGGCGCTAGCGGGAGGGGGGAGCAGTACTTC CASSSGASGRGEQYF
TRBJ2-5 TRBD2 NA TRBV27 TGTGCCAGCAGCTGGACTAGCGGGATGGAGACCCAGTACTTC CASSWTSGMETQYF
TRBJ2-5 TRBD1 NA TRBV5-1 TGCGCCAGCAGCTCCGGACAGGGCACGGAGACCCAGTACTTC CASSSGQGTETQYF
TRBJ2-5 TRBD2 many TRBV12-3/TRBV12-4 TGTGCCAGCAGTTTGACCGCGGGAGGGCCCGTGGAGACCCAGTACTTC CASSLTAGGPVETQYF
TRBJ2-7 TRBD1 many TRBV27 TGTGCCAGCGAGGACAGGGCTTCCTACGAGCAGTACTTC CASEDRASYEQYF
TRBJ2-1 NA many TRBV27 TGTGCCAGCAGTTTACGCTGGGGCAACAATGAGCAGTTCTTC CASSLRWGNNEQFF
TRBJ2-1 NA NA TRBV27 TGTGCCAGCAGTGTAGTAACAGGGAGAAACAATGAGCAGTTCTTC CASSVVTGRNNEQFF
TRBJ2-1 NA NA TRBV7-9 TGTGCCAGCAGCTCTGAAAACGGGAGAATGCATGAGCAGTTCTTC CASSSENGRMHEQFF
TRBJ2-5 NA NA TRBV7-9 TGTGCCAGCAGCTTAGAATGGTTGCGGGAAGGGACCCAGTACTTC CASSLEWLREGTQYF
TRBJ1-5 TRBD1 NA TRBV29-1 TGCAGCGTTGCGACAGGGGCGAACAATCAGCCCCAGCATTTT CSVATGANNQPQHF
TRBJ1-2 TRBD1 many TRBV12-3/TRBV12-4 TGTGCCAGCAGGACAGGGTTTTCTGATGGCTACACCTTC CASRTGFSDGYTF
TRBJ2-3 TRBD1 NA TRBV20-1 TGCAGTGCTTTCCGTCGACAGGGGTCCTCAGATACGCAGTATTTT CSAFRRQGSSDTQYF
TRBJ2-5 NA many TRBV20-1 TGCAGTGTCCTCTGGGGCCAAGAGACCCAGTACTTC CSVLWGQETQYF
TRBJ2-6 NA many TRBV2 TGTGCCAGCAGGACCCCTAGCTCTGGGGCCAACGTCCTGACTTTC CASRTPSSGANVLTF
TRBJ2-2 TRBD2 NA TRBV3-1 TGTGCCACCTGCCAAGATCGGAGGACTAGCGGATACCCCGGGGAGCTGTTTTTT CATCQDRRTSGYPGELFF
TRBJ1-1 NA many TRBV15 TGTGCCACCAGCAGAGATTTTACCAGGAACACTGAAGCTTTCTTT CATSRDFTRNTEAFF
TRBJ1-4 NA few TRBV28 TGTGCCAGCAGTTTATGGGGCAGGGGCGCAACTAATGAAAAACTGTTTTTT CASSLWGRGATNEKLFF
TRBJ2-1 TRBD2 NA TRBV29-1 TGCAGCGTTGAATCCCCTAGCGGCCTCAGCTCCTACAATGAGCAGTTCTTC CSVESPSGLSSYNEQFF
TRBJ2-2 NA NA TRBV20-1 TGCAGTGCTAGAGGCGCCGGGGAGCTGTTTTTT CSARGAGELFF
TRBJ2-2 NA NA TRBV5-1 TGCGCCAGCAAGCCGGGTTTCGCCGGGGAGCTGTTTTTT CASKPGFAGELFF
TRBJ2-1 TRBD1 once TRBV6-5 TGTGCCAGCAGTTACTCGGGGACAGGGGGTGGGCAGTTCTTC CASSYSGTGGGQFF
TRBJ1-5 TRBD1 few TRBV5-6 TGTGCCAGCAGCGGGGACAGGGGGCAAGGGTATCAGCCCCAGCATTTT CASSGDRGQGYQPQHF
TRBJ2-7 TRBD2 many TRBV7-2 TGTGCCAGCAGCTTAGGGCTAGCGGGAGGTTTCAGCTCCTACGAGCAGTACTTC CASSLGLAGGFSSYEQYF
TRBJ2-1 TRBD2 few TRBV11-2 TGTGCCAGCAGCGCGGGGACTAGCGGATTGAATGAGCAGTTCTTC CASSAGTSGLNEQFF
TRBJ2-7 TRBD2 NA TRBV20-1 TGCAGTGCTAGAGGGCCACTAGCGGGAGATATCGAGCAGTACTTC CSARGPLAGDIEQYF
TRBJ2-1 TRBD2 many TRBV27 TGTGCCAGCAGTCCCCTAGCGGGGGGCTCCTACAATGAGCAGTTCTTC CASSPLAGGSYNEQFF
TRBJ1-2 TRBD1 few TRBV29-1 TGCAGCGTCTTAGCGACGGACAGGGGGAAGAACTATGGCTACACCTTC CSVLATDRGKNYGYTF
TRBJ1-2 NA NA TRBV20-1 TGCAGTGCCCCTTGGGCCGGTTATGGCTACACCTTC CSAPWAGYGYTF
TRBJ1-4 TRBD1 NA TRBV11-2 TGTGCCAGCAGCTTAGGCACAGGGGTGGAAAAACTGTTTTTT CASSLGTGVEKLFF
TRBJ1-2 TRBD1 NA TRBV20-1 TGCAGTGCTAAGACAGGGGGGGATGGCTACACCTTC CSAKTGGDGYTF
TRBJ1-3 NA NA TRBV15 TGTGCCACCAGCAGAGATCCCGTCAGCTCTGGAAACACCATATATTTT CATSRDPVSSGNTIYF
TRBJ2-5 NA NA TRBV7-9 TGTGCCAGCAGCGATATAGGCCATCGGAGGGAGACCCAGTACTTC CASSDIGHRRETQYF
TRBJ2-1 TRBD2 NA TRBV7-2 TGTGCCAGCAGCTCGCCGGAGGGAGGGCTTAACAATGAGCAGTTCTTC CASSSPEGGLNNEQFF